The 23 T cell receptor beta chains listed next were all sequenced from one sample in a study of T cells after yellow fever vaccination. TCRdb recomputed calls from the 5' RACE reads with MiXCR, one row per CDR3 protein. The sample records approximately 120,000 distinct CDR3 sequences, under 8% being singletons. Sequencing was performed on CD4+ T cells sorted from PBMCs, taken 9 to 11 days after the first yellow fever vaccination. Source of these receptors: a man younger than 30 who received the YFV17D yellow fever vaccine.

Regarding this clonotype: A clone one base away is much larger, so this may be a read error. The chain is built from TRBV19 and TRBJ2-2; D not resolved. The CDR3 length is 14 residues. Trimming removed 8 bases at V and 6 bases at J, with 16 bases between. Germline assignment: CDR1 LNHDA and CDR2 SQIVND (reference sequence). The CDR3 nucleotides read TGTGCCAGTCGGCCAGCTCTTGTCGCCGGGGAGCTGTTTTTT. Its translation is CASRPALVAGELFF.

This clonotype was detected many times. The rearrangement joins TRBV5-1 to TRBJ1-1; maybe TRBD1 (6 bases). Per the germline V gene, CDR1 is SGHRS and CDR2 is YFSETQ. Between the trimmed V and J ends, which lost 2 bases and 0 bases, there was a span of 11 bases. CDR3 size: 15 residues. CDR3 DNA: TGCGCCAGCAGCTTAACAGGGAATATGAACACTGAAGCTTTCTTT. Translation: CASSLTGNMNTEAFF.

The chain links TRBV29-1 to TRBJ2-7; a possible D gene is TRBD1 (6 bases). CDR1 is SQVTM and CDR2 is ANQGSEA in the germline V gene. This CDR3 is 12 amino acids long. Between the trimmed V and J ends, which lost 3 bases and 1 base, there was a span of 7 bases. The CDR3 reads CSVDTGSYEQYF. The CDR3 nucleotides read TGCAGCGTTGACACAGGGTCCTACGAGCAGTACTTC.

The chain is built from TRBV21-1 and TRBJ2-1; the listed D gene, TRBD1, was not tested against the DNA. TRBV21-1 is deemed a pseudogene. The CDR3 consists of 14 residues. DNA of the CDR3: TGTGCCAGCAGCGTCCAGGGTTATCTCGGGGAGCAGTTCTTC. Protein: CASSVQGYLGEQFF.

In its sample, this clonotype was seen many times. J is TRBJ1-6 and V is TRBV27; 9 bases map to TRBD1. CDR3 length equals 19 residues. V gave up 7 bases and J gave up 10 bases; unmatched junction bases: 23. Germline V gene data show CDR1 as MNHEY and CDR2 as SMNVEV (reference sequence). The CDR3 DNA follows: TGTGCCAGCACTTTGGGATGGGACAGGGAATGGGGCCCGGCCTCACCCCTCCACTTT. This translates into CASTLGWDREWGPASPLHF.

In its sample, this clonotype was seen many times. This chain connects TRBV5-6 to TRBJ2-7; D is possibly TRBD1 or TRBD2 (6 bases each). The length of the CDR3 is 15 residues. The ends were cut back, 2 bases at V and 7 bases at J, with 19 bases in the middle. The germline V gene encodes CDR1 SGHDT and CDR2 YYEEEE. The CDR3 coding sequence is TGTGCCAGCAGCTTTGGGTGGGGGGCGGACGGAGAGCAGTACGTC. Protein sequence: CASSFGWGADGEQYV.

This chain joins TRBV5-4 and TRBJ2-5, with D unclear. Looked up from germline, CDR1 is SGHNT and CDR2 is YYREEE (reference sequence). V was trimmed by 4 bases and J by 5 bases, leaving 15 bases between them. This CDR3 comprises 14 residues. CDR3 in amino acids: CASSLGLASETQYF. In DNA, the CDR3 is TGTGCCAGCAGCCTGGGATTAGCCTCTGAGACCCAGTACTTC.

This clonotype was observed many times. This chain joins TRBV7-9 and TRBJ2-5; D ambiguous. Trimming took 1 base from V and 1 from J, leaving 13 bases between them. The CDR3 sequence is 16 residues long. Germline CDR1 is SEHNR and CDR2 is FQNEAQ (reference sequence). Here the CDR3 reads CASSLERSEIQETQYF. The CDR3 DNA reads TGTGCCAGCAGCTTAGAGCGTTCGGAAATCCAAGAGACCCAGTACTTC.

This clonotype was seen at least ten times. The chain combines TRBV4-2 with TRBJ2-1, with a tentative D call TRBD1 (5 bases). The V end was cut by 0 bases, the J end by 2 bases, with 11 bases between. This CDR3 spans 16 amino acids. CDR1 and CDR2 (germline): LGHNA, YNFKEQ. In DNA form, the CDR3 reads TGTGCCAGCAGCCAAGAAGTGGGGCGCGCCTACAATGAGCAGTTCTTC. It encodes CASSQEVGRAYNEQFF.

This clonotype was seen repeatedly, ten times or more. The genes are TRBV4-3 and TRBJ2-5; maybe TRBD1 (6 bases). V was clipped by 0 bases and J by 2 bases, with 10 bases between them. The CDR3 runs 15 residues. Germline lookup yields CDR1 LGHNA and CDR2 YSLEER. The CDR3 here is CASSQDMQGQETQYF. The CDR3 DNA reads as TGCGCCAGCAGCCAAGATATGCAGGGGCAAGAGACCCAGTACTTC.

This clonotype was counted at least ten times. The chain couples TRBV5-1 to TRBJ2-7, with 10 positions matching TRBD1. V was clipped by 4 bases and J by 4 bases; unmatched bases: 11. CDR1 SGHRS and CDR2 YFSETQ come from the germline V gene. The CDR3 loop spans 16 amino acids. The CDR3 bases are TGCGCCAGCAGCCGTATAACCGGGACAGGGGTTTACGAGCAGTACTTC. Protein sequence: CASSRITGTGVYEQYF.

This clonotype was counted a few times. V is TRBV5-1 and J is TRBJ1-2; D call uncertain. V lost 4 bases and J lost 7, with 11 bases in between. The germline V gene encodes CDR1 SGHRS and CDR2 YFSETQ. This CDR3 is 12 amino acids long. The CDR3 DNA follows: TGCGCCAGCAGCCCCGGCTCTCTTGGCTACACCTTC. This codes for CASSPGSLGYTF.

This clonotype was counted once. A single base separates this from a much larger clone, so it may be a read error. The gene calls are TRBV30 and TRBJ1-1; a possible D gene is TRBD1 (6 bases). The CDR3 extends over 17 amino acids. CDR1 is GTSNPN and CDR2 is SVGIG in the germline V gene (reference sequence). This CDR3 reads CALSGPGLRGMNTEAFF. CDR3 bases: TGTGCCTTGAGTGGCCCAGGGCTGAGGGGGATGAACACTGAAGCTTTCTTT.

In this sample, this clonotype turned up many times. This sequence joins TRBV5-1 and TRBJ2-5; D is undetermined. The CDR3 contains 11 residues. CDR1 is SGHRS and CDR2 is YFSETQ in the germline V gene. With 2 bases removed from V and 4 bases from J, the gap between germline ends came to 3 bases. CDR3: CASSFTETQYF. In DNA, the CDR3 is TGCGCCAGCAGCTTCACAGAGACCCAGTACTTC.

This clonotype was seen many times. The chain uses TRBV24-1 and TRBJ2-2, with D possibly TRBD1 on 8 matching bases. Germline V gives CDR1 KGHDR, CDR2 SFDVKD. There are 17 residues in the CDR3. V was trimmed by 2 bases and J by 1 base, leaving 13 bases between them. The CDR3 DNA reads TGTGCCACCAGTGATTCAGCGGGACAGGTGAACACCGGGGAGCTGTTTTTT. Translated, it gives CATSDSAGQVNTGELFF.

The sample holds many counts of this clonotype. This chain uses TRBV21-1 with TRBJ2-7; TRBD1, the D gene given by the table, was not confirmed from the DNA. TRBV21-1 is a documented pseudogene. The CDR3 covers 17 residues. This CDR3 is CASSKLDGHWKRDEQYV. For the CDR3, the DNA is TGTGCCAGCAGCAAACTTGATGGACACTGGAAGAGAGACGAGCAGTACGTC.

This clonotype appeared many times. The V and J genes are TRBV10-3 and TRBJ1-2; 7 nucleotides match TRBD1. With V trimmed by 8 bases and J by 3 bases, 3 bases remained unmatched. This CDR3 comprises 12 residues. The germline V gene encodes CDR1 ENHRY and CDR2 SYGVKD. CDR3 bases: TGTGCCATCCATGGACAGGACTATGGCTACACCTTC. It codes for CAIHGQDYGYTF.

This clonotype has at least ten counts. The genes are TRBV4-1 and TRBJ1-5; D uncertain. V gave up 0 bases and J gave up 5 bases, with 8 bases separating them. Germline lookup yields CDR1 MGHRA and CDR2 YSYEKL. This CDR3 contains 14 residues. The CDR3 coding sequence is TGCGCCAGCAGCCAAGAGAGCCGGGATCAGCCCCAGCATTTT. It yields the protein CASSQESRDQPQHF.

The table lists this clonotype with many counts. V gene TRBV9 combines with J gene TRBJ1-1; maybe TRBD1 (5 bases). The CDR3 loop spans 14 amino acids. Trimming shortened V by 2 bases and J by 5 bases, and 13 bases separated the two germline ends. The germline V gene encodes CDR1 SGDLS and CDR2 YYNGEE. The chain's CDR3 is CASSVGGVQTEAFF. The CDR3 DNA sequence: TGTGCCAGCAGCGTCGGGGGGGTTCAGACTGAAGCTTTCTTT.

This clonotype was counted ten times or more. This chain links TRBV3-1 with TRBJ2-2; 7 bases align to TRBD1. There are 16 residues in the CDR3. Losses at the gene ends were 2 bases for V and 5 bases for J; bases not matched to a gene: 8. Germline-derived CDR1 and CDR2 are LGHDT and YNNKEL (reference sequence). The chain's CDR3 is CASSQLAGGWTGELFF. Here the CDR3 DNA reads TGTGCCAGCAGCCAATTGGCAGGGGGATGGACCGGGGAGCTGTTTTTT.

This clonotype was detected ten times or more. V and J are TRBV12-3 or TRBV12-4 and TRBJ1-1; D remains ambiguous. V lost 6 bases, J lost 1 base, and 12 bases lay in between. CDR3 size: 14 residues. In DNA form, the CDR3 reads TGTGCCAGCAGCGTGGACGGATCGAACACTGAAGCTTTCTTT. Residues: CASSVDGSNTEAFF.

This clonotype was seen many times. The V gene is TRBV24-1, the J gene TRBJ1-4, with D unclear. Germline CDR1 is KGHDR and CDR2 is SFDVKD. Trimming stripped 7 bases from V and 6 bases from J, with 11 bases between. The CDR3 has 13 residues. The DNA for the CDR3 is TGTGCCACCAGGGCCTCTGGGGATGAAAAACTGTTTTTT. Translation: CATRASGDEKLFF.

A remark on this clonotype: Just one base apart from a much larger clone, this may be a read error. V is TRBV6-1 and J is TRBJ1-5, with D possibly matching TRBD1 (5 bases). CDR1 and CDR2 from the germline V gene are MNHNS and SASEGT. The CDR3 is 15 residues long. CDR3 in DNA: TGTGCCAGCAGTCCCCAGGGTAGTGGCAATCATCCCCAGCATTTT. Residues: CASSPQGSGNHPQHF.